The source of this T cell receptor (beta chain) is a study of blood T cell repertoires in COVID-19. Study details: Spain, Italy and the United States supplied samples that represented acute and convalescent COVID-19. Sources were T cells, B-cell-depleted T cells, or PBMCs; the material itself was cDNA or gDNA.

The V segment lost 4 bases and the J segment 0 bases; nucleotides outside the gene matches: 5. The CDR3 is 15 amino acids. Germline CDR1 is LNHDA and CDR2 is SQIVND (reference sequence). In the original processing: Reference gene primers were amplified, and this amplification served to estimate nucleated cell counts. Some clones are missing from TCRdb's copy, which holds only in-frame ones; the method was immunoSEQ multiplex PCR. V, J and clone size derive from that table, while D and trimming were established from the DNA sequence. The repertoire holds about 110,000 clones, with around 74% as singletons.

This TCR came from a woman aged 55-69 years with acute or convalescent COVID-19. Specimen: peripheral blood. The chain uses TRBV19 and TRBJ1-1, with 7 bases aligning to TRBD1. CDR3 sequence: CASSSGTAMNTEAFF. CDR3 sequence (DNA): TGTGCCAGTAGTAGCGGGACAGCTATGAACACTGAAGCTTTCTTT.